This passage covers 12 T cell receptor beta chains from one sample sequenced in a study of T cells in Graves' hyperthyroidism and ophthalmopathy. Researchers amplified the TCR beta CDR3 regions from RNA transcripts. Researchers ran a first-round RT-PCR on the TCR CDR3 using the HTBI primer set. Each CDR3 protein gets one entry after TCRdb re-called the multiplex PCR reads with MiXCR. The sample shows hundreds of thousands of distinct CDR3 sequences, approximately 16% of them seen only once. Material: blood. Receptor source: a man aged 35 to 55 with Graves' hyperthyroidism.

This clonotype has at least ten counts. The genes are TRBV29-1 and TRBJ2-7; D tentatively reads TRBD1 or TRBD2 (7 bases each). The CDR3 has 13 residues. Germline loops: CDR1 SQVTM, CDR2 ANQGSEA. Trimming took off 7 bases at V and 3 bases at J, with 16 bases between the two ends. The CDR3 DNA follows: TGCAGCGCCCGGGGAGGGGGCGACTACGAGCAGTACTTC. Translating gives CSARGGGDYEQYF.

The table lists this clonotype with many counts. This sequence joins TRBV2 and TRBJ2-1, with a weak D call TRBD2 (5 bases). Trimming cost V 5 bases and J 8 bases, with 7 bases left between them. The germline V gene encodes CDR1 SNHLY and CDR2 FYNNEI. CDR3 length: 11 residues. The CDR3 DNA sequence: TGTGCCAGCAGTCAGAGGGATGAGCAGTTCTTC. This codes for CASSQRDEQFF.

This clonotype occurred many times. This chain links TRBV6-5 with TRBJ1-1; D unresolved. CDR1 MNHEY and CDR2 SVGAGI come from the germline V gene. This CDR3 is built from 11 residues. Trimming removed 0 bases from V and 6 bases from J, with 2 bases in between. CDR3 sequence (DNA): TGTGCCAGCAGTTACTCTGCTGAAGCTTTCTTT. It is translated as CASSYSAEAFF.

The rearrangement uses TRBV10-3 and TRBJ2-7, with D perhaps given as TRBD1 or TRBD2 (5 bases each). CDR3 length: 14 amino acids. Germline assignment: CDR1 ENHRY and CDR2 SYGVKD. V lost 10 bases, J lost 4 bases, and 20 bases lay in between. The CDR3 spells CATTTGTSGYEQYF. Here the CDR3 DNA reads TGTGCCACAACAACCGGGACGTCGGGGTACGAGCAGTACTTC.

This clonotype was seen many times. The CDR3 region is CASSLAGDTQYF. The DNA for the CDR3 is TGTGCCAGCAGTTTAGCGGGGGATACGCAGTATTTT. V gene TRBV12-3 or TRBV12-4 combines with J gene TRBJ2-3, with no clear D. This CDR3 region has 12 residues. Trimming took 0 bases from V and 6 from J, leaving 4 bases between them.

As regards this clonotype: It may be a read error: a sequence one base away is much more abundant. In this CDR3 the conserved last residue, phenylalanine or tryptophan, is missing, so a read error is likely. The rearrangement uses TRBV10-3 and TRBJ2-7; the D is unclear. The CDR3 extends over 14 amino acids. Deletions cut 2 bases from V and 0 bases from J, with 8 bases between. From germline, CDR1 is ENHRY and CDR2 SYGVKD. DNA for the CDR3: TGTGCCATCAGTGAGGGGCAGTTCTCCTACGAGCAGTACCTC. It translates to CAISEGQFSYEQYL.

This clonotype was recorded many times. This chain joins TRBV28 and TRBJ2-1, with D possibly TRBD2 on 5 matching bases. V shed 5 bases and J shed 8 bases, with 10 bases lying between them. This CDR3 contains 12 residues. Germline loops: CDR1 MDHEN, CDR2 SYDVKM. CDR3 in amino acids: CASSARDHEQFF. The CDR3 DNA sequence: TGTGCCAGCAGTGCCCGGGATCATGAGCAGTTCTTC.

This clonotype came up a few times. The rearrangement uses TRBV20-1 and TRBJ2-7; the D is unclear. Germline CDR1 DFQATT, CDR2 SNEGSKA (reference sequence). V lost 2 bases to trimming and J lost 7 bases, with 9 bases between them. The CDR3 totals 11 residues. CDR3 residues: CSARPVREQYF. The CDR3 nucleotides are TGCAGTGCTAGACCAGTCCGGGAGCAGTACTTC.

There are a few counts of this clonotype. As DNA, the CDR3 is TGTGCCAGCAGTTTATGGGGGTGGGGGGCAAGCACTGAAGCTTTCTTT. Translated, it gives CASSLWGWGASTEAFF. V usage is TRBV28 and J usage is TRBJ1-1, with a possible D match to TRBD1 (6 bases). The V and J ends lost 0 bases and 4 bases respectively, with 15 bases between them. Germline CDR1 is MDHEN and CDR2 is SYDVKM. The CDR3 runs to 16 residues.

The chain couples TRBV2 to TRBJ1-5, with TRBD1 matching 8 bases. The CDR3 covers 14 residues. CDR1 and CDR2 (germline): SNHLY, FYNNEI. V lost 6 bases, J lost 2 bases, and 3 bases stayed unmatched. The CDR3 DNA reads as TGTGCCAGCAGACCGGACAGGGGCAATCAGCCCCAGCATTTT. Protein sequence: CASRPDRGNQPQHF. The variable domain in full, completed from reference TRBV2 and TRBJ1-5, reads EPEVTQTPSHQVTQMGQEVILRCVPISNHLYFYWYRQILGQKVEFLVSFYNNEISEKSEIFDDQFSVERPDGSNFTLKIRSTKLEDSAMYFCASRPDRGNQPQHFGDGTRLSIL.

This clonotype was counted many times. The chain carries TRBV5-1 and TRBJ1-1, with 8 bases matching TRBD1. V shed 6 bases and J 5 bases; nucleotides not matched to a gene: 12. Germline lookup yields CDR1 SGHRS and CDR2 YFSETQ. This CDR3 has 15 amino acids. The CDR3, as DNA: TGCGCCAGCACCTACGGGACAGGTTTAAAAACTGAAGCTTTCTTT. It specifies CASTYGTGLKTEAFF.

At least ten counts were recorded for this clonotype. The rearrangement uses TRBV11-3 and TRBJ1-6; D possibly corresponds to TRBD1 (6 bases). The CDR3 is 21 amino acids. Germline-derived CDR1 and CDR2 are SGHNT and YENEEA. The V gene lost 0 bases and the J gene lost 2 bases, with 23 bases spanning the gap. The CDR3 bases are TGTGCCAGCAGCTTAGACGTAAAGGTCCCGGGGGCGAAGGCCTATAATTCACCCCTCCACTTT. This translates into CASSLDVKVPGAKAYNSPLHF. The whole variable domain, remainder taken from reference TRBV11-3 and TRBJ1-6, is EAGVVQSPRYKIIEKKQPVAFWCNPISGHNTLYWYLQNLGQGPELLIRYENEEAVDDSQLPKDRFSAERLKGVDSTLKIQPAELGDSAVYLCASSLDVKVPGAKAYNSPLHFGNGTRLTVT.